These 9 T cell receptor beta chains were sequenced from one sample in a study of T cells in Graves' hyperthyroidism and ophthalmopathy. Amplified regions were TCR beta CDR3 sequences from RNA transcripts. In the first-round RT-PCR of the TCR CDR3, the HTBI primer set was used. TCRdb re-analysed the multiplex PCR reads in MiXCR, keeping a single row per CDR3 protein. The top ten hold around 19% of the sample, which has around 620,000 distinct CDR3 sequences, more than 45% seen once. Input material: peripheral blood or thyroid tissue (not recorded which). Source of these receptors: an adult woman with Graves' disease, either hyperthyroidism or ophthalmopathy (not recorded which).

Points on this clonotype: Germline and junction disagree at one end, which may indicate a read error. This chain links TRBV10-3 with TRBJ1-5; D unclear. CDR3 length: 14 amino acids. The germline CDR1 and CDR2 sequences are ENHRY and SYGVKD. Here the CDR3 reads CAVSESGGRQPQHF. The CDR3 nucleotides are TGTGCCGTCAGTGAGTCAGGAGGCCGTCAGCCCCAGCATTTT.

The genes are TRBV19 and TRBJ1-1; 9 positions agree with TRBD1. The CDR3 consists of 15 residues. V gave up 2 bases and J gave up 6 bases; unmatched junction bases: 7. In germline, CDR1 is LNHDA, CDR2 SQIVND (reference sequence). The CDR3 DNA reads TGTGCCAGTAGTATAATATGGGACAGGGACCCTGAAGCTTTCTTT. Its translation: CASSIIWDRDPEAFF.

The chain combines TRBV7-9 with TRBJ2-7; 8 nucleotides align to TRBD2. Germline values: CDR1 SEHNR, CDR2 FQNEAQ (reference sequence). CDR3 length equals 14 residues. Germline trimming cut 6 bases from V and 3 bases from J; bases unmatched to any gene: 7. The CDR3 sequence is CASSPELAGYEQYF. The CDR3 region has the DNA TGTGCCAGCAGTCCTGAGCTAGCGGGCTACGAGCAGTACTTC. Variable domain in full (rest from reference TRBV7-9 and TRBJ2-7): DTGVSQNPRHKITKRGQNVTFRCDPISEHNRLYWYRQTLGQGPEFLTYFQNEAQLEKSRLLSDRFSAERPKGSFSTLEIQRTEQGDSAMYLCASSPELAGYEQYFGPGTRLTVT.

This clonotype has just a few counts. The chain links TRBV10-3 to TRBJ1-5; maybe TRBD1 (5 bases). The CDR3 is made up of 13 amino acids. Per germline, CDR1 ENHRY and CDR2 SYGVKD. With 3 bases removed from V and 5 bases from J, the gap between germline ends came to 8 bases. CDR3 in amino acids: CAISDQGDQPQHF. For the CDR3, the DNA is TGTGCCATCAGTGATCAAGGGGATCAGCCCCAGCATTTT.

V is TRBV7-9 and J is TRBJ1-2; maybe TRBD1 (5 bases). The CDR3 consists of 14 residues. The germline gives CDR1 SEHNR, CDR2 FQNEAQ (reference sequence). The V end was cut by 6 bases, the J end by 8 bases, with 19 bases between. The chain's CDR3 is CASSPDSREDGYTF. The CDR3 bases are TGTGCCAGCAGTCCTGACAGTCGGGAAGACGGCTACACCTTC. Full variable domain (rest looked up from reference TRBV7-9 and TRBJ1-2): DTGVSQNPRHKITKRGQNVTFRCDPISEHNRLYWYRQTLGQGPEFLTYFQNEAQLEKSRLLSDRFSAERPKGSFSTLEIQRTEQGDSAMYLCASSPDSREDGYTFGSGTRLTVV.

This clonotype was counted ten times or more. The chain is built from TRBV12-3 or TRBV12-4 and TRBJ1-2; no definite D call. CDR3 length: 14 residues. The germline V and J ends were trimmed by 7 bases and 3 bases, with 15 bases remaining between them. CDR3: CASKPTGRDYGYTF. The CDR3 DNA follows: TGTGCCAGCAAACCGACTGGTAGGGACTATGGCTACACCTTC.

V and J are TRBV2 and TRBJ1-5; 7 positions match TRBD1. J lost 5 bases, V lost 8 bases, and 9 bases had no gene match. The CDR3 sequence is 14 residues long. Germline CDR1 reads SNHLY; CDR2 reads FYNNEI. Written as DNA, the CDR3 is TGTGCCAGCCGGACAGGAAGCGGTCATCAGCCCCAGCATTTT. Translating gives CASRTGSGHQPQHF.

In this sample, this clonotype turned up many times. The chain recombines TRBV10-2 with TRBJ1-1; 10 bases are shared with TRBD1. The V and J ends lost 9 bases and 5 bases, in that order; junction bases with no gene match: 6. Germline V gives CDR1 WSHSY, CDR2 SAAADI. This CDR3 has 13 residues. The CDR3 protein is CASRQGAGTEAFF. CDR3 nucleotides: TGCGCCAGTCGACAGGGGGCCGGGACTGAAGCTTTCTTT.

The V gene is TRBV7-9, the J gene TRBJ1-2, with D possibly matching TRBD1 (6 bases). The germline V and J ends were trimmed by 2 bases and 4 bases, with 11 bases remaining between them. Germline V gives CDR1 SEHNR, CDR2 FQNEAQ (reference sequence). This CDR3 region has 14 residues. CDR3 loop: CASSLQQGTYGYTF. The CDR3 coding sequence is TGTGCCAGCAGCTTACAACAGGGAACCTATGGCTACACCTTC.